This T cell receptor (beta chain) was profiled in a study of T cell repertoires in cytomegalovirus infection (dated by TCRdb to between 2018 and 2021). Notes on the research overall: Because public TCR beta signatures pointed to carriage of CMV infection together with the matching HLA type, the HLA type of each donor mattered for the analysis. The paper's findings and limits, for the study overall: Carriers of CMV infection plus the relevant HLA type were discriminated by the cumulative frequency of public TCR beta family members in the study cohort and in an independent approximately 340-donor cohort. The ex vivo response was dominated by HLA-C-restricted CMV-specific TCR beta clonotypes, which also provided the single most frequent clonotype in two of eight donors.

The run used an Illumina HiSeq 1500. Using fastp trimming at Q25 and MiXCR clonotype assembly, TCRdb reanalyzed the public sequencing data and kept in-frame beta chains. Each CDR3 protein gets just one entry, which takes the most common genes and DNA from the rows behind it. Counted in this sample were about 360,000 distinct CDR3 sequences; 15% to 20% of them appeared once. Of the sample, approximately 8% falls within the top ten clones. Details on this clonotype: There is no known antigen for this receptor. Base qualities are not at hand, and no much larger clone is one base apart.

Trimming costs V 6 bases and J 1 base, and their ends lie 12 bases apart. The CDR3, cysteine through phenylalanine, is 15 amino acids long. CDR3 DNA only is kept here, 45 bases in frame from base 1. This receptor was obtained from a human donor in good health (CMV status not recorded). Some clones in this sample may be carry-over from other donors' samples. The sequenced sample consisted of PBMCs. The chain is encoded by TRBV12-3 or TRBV12-4 joined to TRBJ2-2; the D gene remains uncertain. The CDR3 region: CASSLYGGNTGELFF. The bases read TGTGCCAGCAGCCTTTACGGTGGGAACACCGGGGAGCTGTTTTTT.